This T cell receptor beta chain stems from a study of blood T cell repertoires in COVID-19. Study-wide context: COVID-19 samples from acute and convalescent phases originated in the United States, Italy and Spain. In each case, the material was cDNA or gDNA derived from T cells, B-cell-depleted T cells, or PBMCs.

In its sample, this clone was seen a few times. The J segment lost 6 bases and the V segment lost 6 bases, leaving 8 bases of the junction unmatched. The CDR3 is 14 residues long. CDR1 MNHEY and CDR2 SVGAGI come from the germline V gene. Authors' data handling: Amplification from reference gene primers served as the basis for estimated nucleated cell counts. TCRdb keeps only in-frame clones here, not all; method: immunoSEQ multiplex PCR. Clone size and V and J calls were adopted from that table, with D and trimming inferred from the DNA. The table shows 60,000 to 90,000 clones, with over 75% occurring only once.

The TCR was taken from an elderly woman with acute or convalescent COVID-19. The sequenced material came from peripheral blood. This chain connects TRBV6-5 to TRBJ1-2; 9 bases align to TRBD1. The CDR3 DNA reads as TGTGCCAGCAGGGGGGACAGGGTTGCGAATGGCTACACCTTC. It translates to CASRGDRVANGYTF.